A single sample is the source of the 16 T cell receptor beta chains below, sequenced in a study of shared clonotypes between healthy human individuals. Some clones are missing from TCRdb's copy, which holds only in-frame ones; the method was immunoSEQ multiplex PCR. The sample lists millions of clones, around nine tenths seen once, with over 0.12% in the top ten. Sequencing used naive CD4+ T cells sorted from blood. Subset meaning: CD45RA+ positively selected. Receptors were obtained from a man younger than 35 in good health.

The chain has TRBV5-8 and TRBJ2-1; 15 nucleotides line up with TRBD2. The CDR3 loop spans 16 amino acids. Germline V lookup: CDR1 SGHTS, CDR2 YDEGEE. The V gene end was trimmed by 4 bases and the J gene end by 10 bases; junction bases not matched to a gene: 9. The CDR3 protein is CASSLLGTSGRQEQFF. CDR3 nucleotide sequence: TGTGCCAGCAGCCTACTGGGGACTAGCGGGAGGCAGGAGCAGTTCTTC.

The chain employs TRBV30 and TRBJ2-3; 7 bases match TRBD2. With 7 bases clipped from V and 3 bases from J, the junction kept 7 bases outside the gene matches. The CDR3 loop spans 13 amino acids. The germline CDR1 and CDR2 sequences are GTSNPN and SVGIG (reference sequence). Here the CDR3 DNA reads TGTGCCTCCTCCCAGGGACTAACAGATACGCAGTATTTT. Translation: CASSQGLTDTQYF.

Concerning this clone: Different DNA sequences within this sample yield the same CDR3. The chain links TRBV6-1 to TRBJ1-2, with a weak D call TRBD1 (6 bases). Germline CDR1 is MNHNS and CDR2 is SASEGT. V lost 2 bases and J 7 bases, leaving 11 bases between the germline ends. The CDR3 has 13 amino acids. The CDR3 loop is CASSESGGGGYTF. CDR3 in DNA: TGTGCCAGCAGTGAATCGGGGGGCGGTGGCTACACCTTC.

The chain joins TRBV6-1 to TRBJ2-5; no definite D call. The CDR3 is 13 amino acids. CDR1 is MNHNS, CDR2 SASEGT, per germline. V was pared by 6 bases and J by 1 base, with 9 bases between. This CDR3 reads CASRTIIQETQYF. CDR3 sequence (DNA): TGTGCCAGCAGGACCATAATCCAAGAGACCCAGTACTTC.

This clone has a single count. The CDR3 sequence: CSVFKGARTDTQYF. Here the CDR3 DNA reads TGCAGCGTTTTTAAGGGGGCTCGGACAGATACGCAGTATTTT. The rearrangement uses TRBV29-1 and TRBJ2-3; TRBD1 matches 7 bases. The germline gives CDR1 SQVTM, CDR2 ANQGSEA. Trimming cost V 5 bases and J 3 bases; bases outside gene matches: 8. The CDR3 is made up of 14 amino acids.

CDR3 DNA sequence: TGTGCCAGCAGCTTACAGGTTGAAGCTTTCTTT. It specifies CASSLQVEAFF. V gene TRBV5-6 combines with J gene TRBJ1-1; D is possibly TRBD1 (5 bases). Germline values: CDR1 SGHDT, CDR2 YYEEEE. CDR3 length: 11 amino acids. Trimming removed 2 bases at V and 7 bases at J, with 6 bases between.

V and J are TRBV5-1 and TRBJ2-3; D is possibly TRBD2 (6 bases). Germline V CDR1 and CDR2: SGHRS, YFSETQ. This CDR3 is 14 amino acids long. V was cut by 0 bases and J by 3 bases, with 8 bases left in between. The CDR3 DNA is TGCGCCAGCAGCTTGGAACTAGCAACAGATACGCAGTATTTT. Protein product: CASSLELATDTQYF.

The CDR3 nucleotides read TGTGCCATCCGAGGGAACGGTGAAAAACTGTTTTTT. Its protein is CAIRGNGEKLFF. The chain has TRBV10-3 and TRBJ1-4; no definite D call. Per germline, CDR1 ENHRY and CDR2 SYGVKD. The CDR3 totals 12 residues. V was cut by 8 bases and J by 7 bases, with 11 bases left in between.

The CDR3 spells CASRGIATDTQYF. The CDR3 DNA is TGTGCCAGTAGGGGGATAGCGACAGATACGCAGTATTTT. The chain joins TRBV19 to TRBJ2-3; D is possibly TRBD2 (5 bases). CDR3 size: 13 residues. Germline V CDR1 and CDR2: LNHDA, SQIVND (reference sequence). Trimming cost V 6 bases and J 3 bases, with 10 bases left between them.

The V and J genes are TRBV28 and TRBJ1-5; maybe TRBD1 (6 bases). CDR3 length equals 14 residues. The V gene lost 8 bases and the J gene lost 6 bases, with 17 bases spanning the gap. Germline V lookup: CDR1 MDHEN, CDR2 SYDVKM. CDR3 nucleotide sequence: TGTGCCAGCGGCCTTGGGGGGGCAGTTCAGCCCCAGCATTTT. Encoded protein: CASGLGGAVQPQHF.

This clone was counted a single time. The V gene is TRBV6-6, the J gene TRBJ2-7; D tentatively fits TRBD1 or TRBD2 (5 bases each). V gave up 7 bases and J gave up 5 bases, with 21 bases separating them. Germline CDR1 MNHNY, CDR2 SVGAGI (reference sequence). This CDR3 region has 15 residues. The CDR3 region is CASTKGPSYLNEQYF. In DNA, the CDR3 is TGTGCCAGCACCAAGGGGCCTAGCTATTTGAACGAGCAGTACTTC.

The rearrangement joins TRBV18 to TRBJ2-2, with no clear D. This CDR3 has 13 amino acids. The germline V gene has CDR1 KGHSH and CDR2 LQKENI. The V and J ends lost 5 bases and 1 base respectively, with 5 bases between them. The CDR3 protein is CASSDQNTGELFF. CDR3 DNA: TGTGCCAGCTCAGACCAGAACACCGGGGAGCTGTTTTTT. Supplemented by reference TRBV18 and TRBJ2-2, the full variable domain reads NAGVMQNPRHLVRRRGQEARLRCSPMKGHSHVYWYRQLPEEGLKFMVYLQKENIIDESGMPKERFSAEFPKEGPSILRIQQVVRGDSAAYFCASSDQNTGELFFGEGSRLTVL.

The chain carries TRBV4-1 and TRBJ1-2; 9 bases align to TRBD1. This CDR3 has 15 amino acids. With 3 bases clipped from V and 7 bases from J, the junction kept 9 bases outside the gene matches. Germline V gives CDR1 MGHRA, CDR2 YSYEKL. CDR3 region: CASSQTPGQGSGYTF. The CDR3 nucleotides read TGCGCCAGCAGCCAGACCCCGGGACAGGGCTCTGGCTACACCTTC.

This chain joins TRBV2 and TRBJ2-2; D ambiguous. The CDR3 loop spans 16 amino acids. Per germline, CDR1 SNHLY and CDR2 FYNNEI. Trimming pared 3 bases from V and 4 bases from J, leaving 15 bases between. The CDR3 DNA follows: TGTGCCAGCAGTGAGGCGTTTGGTGGGTTCACCGGGGAGCTGTTTTTT. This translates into CASSEAFGGFTGELFF.

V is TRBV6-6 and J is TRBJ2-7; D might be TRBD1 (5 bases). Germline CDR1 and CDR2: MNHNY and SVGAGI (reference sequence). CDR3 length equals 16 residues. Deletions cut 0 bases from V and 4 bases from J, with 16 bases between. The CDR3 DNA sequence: TGTGCCAGCAGTTACTCTTCAGGGCGGTATCTTTACGAGCAGTACTTC. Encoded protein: CASSYSSGRYLYEQYF.

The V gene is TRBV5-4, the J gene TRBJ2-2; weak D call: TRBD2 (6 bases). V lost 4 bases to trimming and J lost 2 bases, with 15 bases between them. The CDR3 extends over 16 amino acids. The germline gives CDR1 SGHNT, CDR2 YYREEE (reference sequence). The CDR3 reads CASSAHSRGNTGELFF. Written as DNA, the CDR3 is TGTGCCAGCAGCGCCCACTCGCGGGGCAACACCGGGGAGCTGTTTTTT.